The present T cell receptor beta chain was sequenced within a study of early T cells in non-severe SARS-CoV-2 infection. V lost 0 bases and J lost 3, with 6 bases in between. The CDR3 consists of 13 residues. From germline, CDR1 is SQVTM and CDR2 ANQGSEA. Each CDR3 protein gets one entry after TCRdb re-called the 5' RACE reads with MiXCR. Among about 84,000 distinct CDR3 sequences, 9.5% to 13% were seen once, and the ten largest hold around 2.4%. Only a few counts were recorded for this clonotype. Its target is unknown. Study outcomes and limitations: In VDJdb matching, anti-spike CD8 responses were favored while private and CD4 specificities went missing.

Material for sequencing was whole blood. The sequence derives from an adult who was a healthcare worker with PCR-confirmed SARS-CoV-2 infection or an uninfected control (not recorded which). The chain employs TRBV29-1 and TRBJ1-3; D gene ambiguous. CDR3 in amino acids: CSVEEISGNTIYF. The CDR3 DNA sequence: TGCAGCGTTGAAGAAATAAGTGGAAACACCATATATTTT.